The rows below give T cell receptor beta chains drawn from one sample of a study of regulatory T cells in long-lasting Graves disease. TCRdb re-called the multiplex PCR reads with MiXCR, one entry per CDR3 protein. This sample has about 520,000 distinct CDR3 sequences, with 9.5% to 15% found just once. The data also belong to a second study, concerning T cells in Graves' hyperthyroidism and ophthalmopathy.

This material consisted of peripheral blood mononuclear cells (PBMCs), taken at new diagnosis, from a patient treated with antithyroid drugs. These TCRs come from a woman younger than 45 with Graves disease. The CDR3 runs from the conserved cysteine through the conserved F or W. The D gene is left open where the match is weak. Expanded clones get a size class; other rows say once, few or many, or leave the size out.

D gene | clone size | J gene | V gene | CDR3 protein | CDR3 DNA
TRBD1 | . | TRBJ1-2 | TRBV20-1 | CSARVGQANYGYTF | TGCAGTGCTAGGGTGGGACAGGCCAACTATGGCTACACCTTC
. | many | TRBJ1-2 | TRBV10-3 | CAISEGEGYTF | TGTGCCATCAGTGAAGGGGAGGGCTACACCTTC
TRBD2 | . | TRBJ2-3 | TRBV25-1 | CASRGWASGRATDTQYF | TGTGCCAGCAGGGGGTGGGCTAGCGGGAGGGCAACAGATACGCAGTATTTT
TRBD1 | many | TRBJ1-2 | TRBV20-1 | CSALTQGVYGYTF | TGCAGTGCTTTGACGCAGGGGGTTTATGGCTACACCTTC
. | . | TRBJ2-2 | TRBV12-3/TRBV12-4 | CASSLSPASVTGELFF | TGTGCCAGCAGTTTAAGTCCGGCTAGCGTGACCGGGGAGCTGTTTTTT
TRBD1 | . | TRBJ1-1 | TRBV24-1 | CATRPGQDYTEAFF | TGTGCCACCAGACCGGGACAGGACTACACTGAAGCTTTCTTT
TRBD1 | many | TRBJ2-7 | TRBV12-3/TRBV12-4 | CASGTGVYEQYF | TGTGCCAGCGGGACAGGGGTCTACGAGCAGTACTTC
. | . | TRBJ1-4 | TRBV28 | CASSLFPTNEKLFF | TGTGCCAGCAGTTTATTTCCAACTAATGAAAAACTGTTTTTT
. | . | TRBJ2-7 | TRBV28 | CASSLSGGARAYEQYF | TGTGCCAGCAGTTTATCGGGGGGCGCGAGGGCCTACGAGCAGTACTTC
. | . | TRBJ1-4 | TRBV10-1 | CASSEGVGGIREKLFF | TGCGCCAGCAGTGAAGGGGTTGGGGGAATTCGTGAAAAACTGTTTTTT
. | many | TRBJ2-5 | TRBV7-2 | CASSSLRGLQTQYF | TGTGCCAGCAGCTCACTCAGGGGACTGCAAACCCAGTACTTC
. | few | TRBJ2-5 | TRBV6-2/TRBV6-3 | CASSYSRRETQYF | TGTGCCAGCAGTTATAGTAGGCGCGAGACCCAGTACTTC
. | many | TRBJ1-4 | TRBV18 | CASSPAATNEKLFF | TGTGCCAGCTCACCGGCAGCAACTAATGAAAAACTGTTTTTT
TRBD2 | many | TRBJ2-3 | TRBV9 | CASSPGTSRGFTDTQYF | TGTGCCAGCAGCCCCGGGACTAGTAGGGGGTTCACAGATACGCAGTATTTT
TRBD1 | many | TRBJ1-1 | TRBV19 | CASRQNRGFEVEAFF | TGTGCCAGTAGACAGAACAGGGGTTTTGAAGTTGAAGCTTTCTTT
. | few | TRBJ1-1 | TRBV28 | CASSLSDGAGDETEAFF | TGTGCCAGCAGTTTATCCGATGGGGCAGGGGATGAAACTGAAGCTTTCTTT
. | . | TRBJ2-3 | TRBV5-4 | CASSLGGGGTDTQYF | TGTGCCAGCAGCTTGGGGGGAGGCGGCACAGATACGCAGTATTTT
. | many | TRBJ2-1 | TRBV28 | CASRATTGPITYNEQFF | TGTGCCAGCAGAGCCACGACGGGGCCGATTACCTACAATGAGCAGTTCTTC
TRBD2 | many | TRBJ2-1 | TRBV19 | CASSWGLAPYNEQFF | TGTGCCAGTAGTTGGGGACTAGCTCCCTACAATGAGCAGTTCTTC
TRBD1 | . | TRBJ1-1 | TRBV19 | CASRTGGEAFF | TGTGCCAGCAGAACAGGGGGTGAAGCTTTCTTT
TRBD1 | . | TRBJ2-1 | TRBV19 | CASKARQGKNEQFF | TGTGCCAGTAAAGCGAGACAGGGGAAGAATGAGCAGTTCTTC
. | many | TRBJ2-1 | TRBV30 | CAWRASNNEQFF | TGTGCCTGGAGGGCTAGTAACAATGAGCAGTTCTTC
. | few | TRBJ2-3 | TRBV20-1 | CSASGLDTRYF | TGCAGTGCTAGCGGGCTAGATACGCGGTATTTT
. | few | TRBJ2-7 | TRBV11-1 | CASSLVGPLTGEQYF | TGTGCCAGCAGCTTGGTAGGACCGCTCACGGGCGAGCAGTACTTC
TRBD1 | many | TRBJ2-3 | TRBV7-9 | CASSLWDSSTDTQYF | TGTGCCAGCAGCTTGTGGGACAGCAGCACAGATACGCAGTATTTT
TRBD2 | many | TRBJ2-1 | TRBV11-2 | CASSLVSGLADYNEQFF | TGTGCCAGCAGCTTAGTGTCTGGACTAGCGGATTACAATGAGCAGTTCTTC
. | . | TRBJ1-1 | TRBV19 | CASSPGGRSNTEAFF | TGTGCCAGTAGTCCAGGCGGGCGGTCGAACACTGAAGCTTTCTTT
. | . | TRBJ2-2 | TRBV15 | CATSTHRGGLTGELFF | TGTGCCACCAGCACCCACAGGGGGGGGTTGACCGGGGAGCTGTTTTTT
. | many | TRBJ1-5 | TRBV6-2/TRBV6-3 | CASSRVGQPQHF | TGTGCCAGCAGCAGAGTCGGACAGCCCCAGCATTTT
TRBD1 | . | TRBJ2-3 | TRBV7-2 | CASSYRGTVSTDTQYF | TGTGCCAGCAGTTACAGGGGGACAGTGAGCACAGATACGCAGTATTTT
. | many | TRBJ1-6 | TRBV11-2 | CASSLWSLTALHF | TGTGCCAGCAGCTTATGGTCGCTAACGGCCCTCCACTTT
. | many | TRBJ2-4 | TRBV5-1 | CASRVVAGENIQYF | TGCGCCAGCAGGGTGGTTGCGGGTGAAAACATTCAGTACTTC
. | many | TRBJ1-6 | TRBV28 | CASEPPGQENSPLHF | TGTGCCAGCGAACCCCCTGGGCAGGAGAATTCACCCCTCCACTTT
. | many | TRBJ2-5 | TRBV20-1 | CSASRDIETQYF | TGCAGTGCGTCCCGGGACATCGAGACCCAGTACTTC
. | few | TRBJ1-2 | TRBV7-8 | CASSFADRVANYGYTF | TGTGCCAGCAGCTTTGCAGACCGAGTGGCTAACTATGGCTACACCTTC
. | few | TRBJ2-6 | TRBV7-3 | CASSSGALSGANVLTF | TGTGCCAGCAGCTCAGGGGCCCTCTCTGGGGCCAACGTCCTGACTTTC
TRBD1 | few | TRBJ2-2 | TRBV11-3 | CAGRGQGGTGELFF | TGTGCCGGGAGGGGACAGGGGGGCACCGGGGAGCTGTTTTTT
TRBD2 | many | TRBJ2-3 | TRBV3-1 | CASRPGLASFDTQYF | TGTGCCAGTAGACCGGGACTAGCGTCCTTCGATACGCAGTATTTT
. | many | TRBJ2-3 | TRBV27 | CASNPQRASHITDTQYF | TGTGCCAGCAACCCCCAAAGGGCTAGCCATATAACGGATACGCAGTATTTT
TRBD1 | . | TRBJ1-1 | TRBV5-6 | CASSLGPGTGAEAFF | TGTGCCAGCAGCTTGGGGCCCGGGACAGGGGCTGAAGCTTTCTTT
TRBD2 | many | TRBJ2-1 | TRBV14 | CASSQDEGLAGYNEQFF | TGTGCCAGCAGCCAAGATGAAGGACTAGCGGGTTACAATGAGCAGTTCTTC
. | few | TRBJ2-3 | TRBV11-2 | CASSLGRETRYF | TGTGCCAGCAGCTTAGGAAGAGAGACCCGGTACTTC
. | . | TRBJ2-7 | TRBV29-1 | CSVEVGAYEQYF | TGCAGCGTTGAGGTGGGTGCCTACGAGCAGTACTTC
. | many | TRBJ2-7 | TRBV10-1 | CASSEPVEGEQYF | TGCGCCAGCAGTGAGCCGGTCGAGGGCGAGCAGTACTTC
TRBD2 | many | TRBJ2-3 | TRBV10-3 | CAISLAGGLTDTQYF | TGTGCCATCAGTCTAGCGGGAGGGCTGACAGATACGCAGTATTTT
. | many | TRBJ2-7 | TRBV10-3 | CAISGSAHSYEQYF | TGTGCCATCAGTGGTTCGGCGCACTCCTACGAGCAGTACTTC
TRBD2 | many | TRBJ2-2 | TRBV29-1 | CSARWEAGSGTGELFF | TGCAGCGCCCGGTGGGAAGCGGGAAGTGGCACCGGGGAGCTGTTTTTT
. | many | TRBJ2-7 | TRBV11-2 | CASSYGWGAYEQYF | TGTGCCAGCAGCTATGGGTGGGGAGCGTACGAGCAGTACTTC
. | . | TRBJ1-5 | TRBV6-5 | CASNYDRYNQPQHF | TGTGCCAGCAATTATGACAGGTACAATCAGCCCCAGCATTTT
. | many | TRBJ1-6 | TRBV7-8 | CASSLLGQVNSPLHF | TGTGCCAGCAGCTTATTAGGGCAGGTTAATTCACCCCTCCACTTT
. | few | TRBJ2-7 | TRBV6-5 | CASSYVGEQYF | TGTGCCAGCAGTTATGTAGGCGAGCAGTACTTC